The rows below give T cell receptor beta chains drawn from one sample of a study of T cells in Graves' hyperthyroidism and ophthalmopathy. A single record per CDR3 protein comes from TCRdb applying MiXCR to the multiplex PCR reads. The sample lists 250,000 to 350,000 distinct CDR3 sequences, approximately 15% seen once, with about 51% in the top ten. The material sequenced was blood. All receptors come from a woman aged 60 to 75 with Graves' ophthalmopathy. Each CDR3 is given with its conserved first and last residue.

TRBV27	TRBJ2-3	CASSPFQGTDTQYF
TRBV12-3/TRBV12-4	TRBJ2-1	CASSLFLRDRGIESYNEQFF
TRBV18	TRBJ2-3	CASSPENKIITDTQYF
TRBV3-1	TRBJ2-3	CASSQLVPDTQYF
TRBV19	TRBJ2-4	CASSGAFTNLAKNIQYF
TRBV6-5	TRBJ2-1	CASSYTSGSYNEQFF
TRBV9	TRBJ2-3	CASSGYRGRTDTQYF
TRBV18	TRBJ1-4	CASSPLSRGPTPNEKLFF
TRBV28	TRBJ1-5	CASSFVGLTGVDQPQHF
TRBV7-9	TRBJ1-1	CASSLIGRDTEAFF
TRBV12-3/TRBV12-4	TRBJ1-5	CASSSRQVNSNQPQHF
TRBV2	TRBJ2-7	CASNGETYEQYF
TRBV4-3	TRBJ1-5	CASQGGGGRVFGNQPQHF
TRBV6-1	TRBJ2-2	CASSQSPNRNTGELFF
TRBV6-1	TRBJ2-7	CASRRDRGHGTSYEQYF
TRBV7-9	TRBJ1-1	CASSDVGRSTQAFF
TRBV2	TRBJ1-5	CASSGGEGNQPQHF
TRBV5-5	TRBJ2-7	CASSLTGTGGYEQYF
TRBV15	TRBJ2-3	CATSSSGGTDTQYF
TRBV27	TRBJ2-3	CASSLLASGTDTQYF
TRBV28	TRBJ2-1	CASRGAGTRNEQFF
TRBV12-3/TRBV12-4	TRBJ1-5	CASSRTGRDQPQHF
TRBV12-3/TRBV12-4	TRBJ2-2	CASFPGHRGSGELFF
TRBV5-1	TRBJ2-2	CASSVFSGSAGELFF
TRBV24-1	TRBJ2-7	CATSDPGGGGYEQYF
TRBV12-3/TRBV12-4	TRBJ2-3	CASSLTSGDRTDTQYF
TRBV6-4	TRBJ2-1	CASSVLVGGEQFF
TRBV7-7	TRBJ1-3	CASSLALDRRSSGNTIYF
TRBV28	TRBJ2-3	CASSLPRDRERADTQYF
TRBV19	TRBJ2-2	CASSILNTGELFF
TRBV9	TRBJ2-7	CASSSVWGEQYF
TRBV28	TRBJ1-2	CASSLWSSPRGYTF
TRBV5-1	TRBJ2-3	CASSPGGSGGTDTQYF
TRBV27	TRBJ2-7	CAGKQGASQLYERYF
TRBV4-3	TRBJ2-7	CASSQITGTLTYEQYF
TRBV5-1	TRBJ1-4	CASSTSGQTNEELFF
TRBV6-1	TRBJ1-4	CASSDQGEVDEKLFF
TRBV28	TRBJ1-6	CASSLVNSPLHF
TRBV7-8	TRBJ2-3	CASSSWTGSTDTQYF
TRBV19	TRBJ1-5	CASSPTSNQPQHF
TRBV5-4	TRBJ1-2	CASSQTTGNGYTF
TRBV19	TRBJ2-7	CASSPRGETYEQYF
TRBV12-3/TRBV12-4	TRBJ2-1	CASSSGTSGSYEQFF
TRBV18	TRBJ2-5	CASSPPTGKETQYF
TRBV5-1	TRBJ1-5	CASSSGSGGSNQPQHF
TRBV14	TRBJ1-4	CASSQLQGAREKLFF
TRBV2	TRBJ2-5	CASKLGETQYF
TRBV27	TRBJ2-1	CASSILGQGRGEVYNEQFF
TRBV7-8	TRBJ2-5	CASSQRGGRNQETQYF
TRBV6-1	TRBJ2-3	CASEPRRTVYTDTQYF
TRBV5-1	TRBJ2-1	CASSWTGDPNEQFF
TRBV10-3	TRBJ2-4	CAISESRGAGDIQYF
TRBV10-3	TRBJ2-7	CAIEAFGEQYF
TRBV5-6	TRBJ1-4	CASSVSPGQYNEKLFF
TRBV20-1	TRBJ2-7	CSASMDSYEQYF
TRBV5-5	TRBJ1-1	CASSFGAIGSTEAFF
TRBV12-3/TRBV12-4	TRBJ2-3	CASKQGALATDTQYF
TRBV11-2	TRBJ2-5	CASSLDPGTQETQYF
TRBV4-3	TRBJ1-4	CASSHLSRGADEKLFF
TRBV20-1	TRBJ2-7	CSANRDRVSYEQYF